This TCR beta chain originates from a study of T cells in tuberculosis. For the study at large: A South African cohort included IGRA-negative adolescents, latently infected IGRA-positive adolescents and adults with active tuberculosis. The study, taken as a whole, reports: The TCR-beta difference was not significant; alpha differences partly reflected length.

This clone has a single count. The antigen is undetermined. Clones were sequenced by immunoSEQ multiplex PCR, and TCRdb holds only the in-frame ones, with some missing. Of around 25,000 clones detected, roughly nine tenths appear once; the ten largest clones hold about a sixth. On average about 100,000 T cells per donor were immunosequenced. The CDR3 has 15 residues. Source material: PBMCs. The clonotype was recovered from a donor under 30 with latent tuberculosis or without tuberculosis infection. Some clones in this sample may be carry-over from other donors' samples. V and J are TRBV21-1 and TRBJ1-1; the table gives TRBD1 as D, unverified against the DNA. TRBV21-1 is listed as a pseudogene. The CDR3 region is CASSKNGQGNTEAFF. CDR3 nucleotide sequence: TGTGCCAGCAGCAAAAACGGACAGGGGAACACTGAAGCTTTCTTT.